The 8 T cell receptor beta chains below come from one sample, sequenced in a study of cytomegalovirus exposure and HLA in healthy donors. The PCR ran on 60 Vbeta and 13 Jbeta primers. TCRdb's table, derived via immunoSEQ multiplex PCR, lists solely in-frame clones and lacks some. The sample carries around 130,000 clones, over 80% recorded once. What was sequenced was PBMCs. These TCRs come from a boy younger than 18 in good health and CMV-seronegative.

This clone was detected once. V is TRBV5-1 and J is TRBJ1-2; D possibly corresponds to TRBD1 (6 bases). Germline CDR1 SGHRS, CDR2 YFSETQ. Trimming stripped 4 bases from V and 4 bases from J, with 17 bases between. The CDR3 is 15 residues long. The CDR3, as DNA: TGCGCCAGCAGCATGCCCTCAGGGGTCGGCTATGGCTACACCTTC. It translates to CASSMPSGVGYGYTF.

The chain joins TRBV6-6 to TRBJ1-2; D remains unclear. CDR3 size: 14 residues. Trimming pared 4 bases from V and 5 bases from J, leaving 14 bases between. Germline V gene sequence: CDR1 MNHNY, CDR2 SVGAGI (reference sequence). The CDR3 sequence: CASSSPAGRYGYTF. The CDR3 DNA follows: TGTGCCAGCAGTTCTCCAGCAGGAAGATATGGCTACACCTTC.

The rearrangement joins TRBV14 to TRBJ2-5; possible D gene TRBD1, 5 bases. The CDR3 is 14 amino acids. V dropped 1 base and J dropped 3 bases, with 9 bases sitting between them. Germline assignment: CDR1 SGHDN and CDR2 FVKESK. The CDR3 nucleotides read TGTGCCAGCAGCCAAGGACAGCACGAAGAGACCCAGTACTTC. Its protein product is CASSQGQHEETQYF.

The CDR3 loop reads CASSFDRGRGYTF. Here the CDR3 DNA reads TGCGCCAGCAGCTTCGACAGGGGGCGCGGCTACACCTTC. V and J are TRBV5-1 and TRBJ1-2; 10 bases align to TRBD1. Germline lookup yields CDR1 SGHRS and CDR2 YFSETQ. J gave up 8 bases and V 2 bases, and 3 bases lay outside the gene matches. The CDR3 contains 13 residues.

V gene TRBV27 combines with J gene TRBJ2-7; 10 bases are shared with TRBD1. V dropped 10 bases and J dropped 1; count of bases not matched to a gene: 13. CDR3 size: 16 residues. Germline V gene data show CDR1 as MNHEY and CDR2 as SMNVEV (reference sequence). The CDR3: CATRSGTGAQSYEQYF. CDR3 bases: TGTGCCACCCGATCCGGGACAGGGGCTCAGTCCTACGAGCAGTACTTC.

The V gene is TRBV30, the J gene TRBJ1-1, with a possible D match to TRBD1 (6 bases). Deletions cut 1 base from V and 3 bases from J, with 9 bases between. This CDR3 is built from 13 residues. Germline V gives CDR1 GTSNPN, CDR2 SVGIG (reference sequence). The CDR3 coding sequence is TGTGCCTGGAGTGAGGGACAAGACACTGAAGCTTTCTTT. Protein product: CAWSEGQDTEAFF.

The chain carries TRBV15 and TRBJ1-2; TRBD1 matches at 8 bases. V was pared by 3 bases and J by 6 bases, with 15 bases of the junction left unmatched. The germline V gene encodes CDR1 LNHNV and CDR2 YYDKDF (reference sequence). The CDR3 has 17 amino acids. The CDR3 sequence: CATSSAVTAGGNNGYTF. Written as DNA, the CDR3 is TGTGCCACCAGCAGTGCCGTGACCGCAGGGGGCAATAATGGCTACACCTTC.

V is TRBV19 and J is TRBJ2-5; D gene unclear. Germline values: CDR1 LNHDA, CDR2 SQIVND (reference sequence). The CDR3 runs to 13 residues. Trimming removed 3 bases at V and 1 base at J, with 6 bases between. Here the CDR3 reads CASSISVQETQYF. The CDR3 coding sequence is TGTGCCAGTAGTATCTCCGTCCAAGAGACCCAGTACTTC. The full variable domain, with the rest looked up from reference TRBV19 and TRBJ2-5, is DGGITQSPKYLFRKEGQNVTLSCEQNLNHDAMYWYRQDPGQGLRLIYYSQIVNDFQKGDIAEGYSVSREKKESFPLTVTSAQKNPTAFYLCASSISVQETQYFGPGTRLLVL.